This TCR beta chain was obtained from a study of technical replicates of blood from a handful of donors. Assay used: immunoSEQ multiplex PCR; TCRdb lists only in-frame clones, some missing. Among about 14,000 clones, almost 85% were seen once, and the ten largest hold 8% to 11%. V gave up 5 bases and J gave up 0 bases, with 11 bases separating them. This CDR3 has 15 amino acids. From germline, CDR1 is SEHNR and CDR2 FQNEAQ (reference sequence). The specimen sequenced was PBMCs. The sequence was obtained from a human donor in good health. V usage is TRBV7-9 and J usage is TRBJ1-3, with D tentatively TRBD1 (5 bases). CDR3 nucleotides: TGTGCCAGCAGCGCGCCGGGACTCTCTGGAAACACCATATATTTT. It encodes CASSAPGLSGNTIYF.